The 29 T cell receptor beta chains listed next were all sequenced from one sample in a study of blood T cells in healthy people across ages. A second PCR of 7 to 11 cycles used a sample-barcoded 5' primer and a J-beta primer mix. TCRdb itself ran the 5' RACE reads through MiXCR, one entry per CDR3 protein. The table lists fewer than 2 million distinct CDR3 sequences, more than 35% of them singletons. Sequencing was done on a sample of blood. The origin of the receptors is a human donor in good health.

This chain connects TRBV28 to TRBJ2-7; D may be TRBD1 (6 bases). The CDR3 is made up of 19 amino acids. In germline, CDR1 is MDHEN, CDR2 SYDVKM. Deletions cut 6 bases from V and 0 bases from J, with 27 bases between. The CDR3 spells CASRRGASSGTNSSYEQYF. In nucleotides, the CDR3 is TGTGCCAGCAGACGAGGCGCGTCGTCCGGGACAAACAGCTCCTACGAGCAGTACTTC.

This clonotype was seen once. CDR3: CASSQDKQVNEKLFF. The CDR3 region has the DNA TGCGCCAGCAGCCAAGATAAACAGGTTAATGAAAAACTGTTTTTT. This chain links TRBV4-3 with TRBJ1-4, with TRBD1 as a possible D gene (5 bases). The germline V and J ends were trimmed by 0 bases and 4 bases, with 9 bases remaining between them. The CDR3 length is 15 residues. CDR1 and CDR2 from the germline V gene are LGHNA and YSLEER.

The genes are TRBV7-2 and TRBJ2-5; 11 bases align to TRBD2. Germline V gene sequence: CDR1 SGHTA, CDR2 FQGNSA. Trimming cost V 5 bases and J 5 bases; bases outside gene matches: 7. CDR3 length equals 15 residues. DNA for the CDR3: TGTGCCAGCAGCATGCTAGCGGGGGGTTGGGAGACCCAGTACTTC. It is translated as CASSMLAGGWETQYF.

This clonotype was seen only a few times. V and J are TRBV10-3 and TRBJ2-3; D is undetermined. Germline V CDR1 and CDR2: ENHRY, SYGVKD. V was cut by 3 bases and J by 1 base, with 8 bases left in between. CDR3 length: 14 residues. CDR3 residues: CAISDLIGTDTQYF. Here the CDR3 DNA reads TGTGCCATCAGTGATTTGATCGGCACAGATACGCAGTATTTT.

This clonotype was found a few times. CDR3 residues: CASSLLALGAGHYGYTF. The CDR3 DNA sequence: TGTGCCAGCAGTTTATTGGCCCTTGGCGCAGGGCACTATGGCTACACCTTC. The chain is built from TRBV28 and TRBJ1-2; a weak D match, TRBD1 (5 bases). Germline assignment: CDR1 MDHEN and CDR2 SYDVKM. The CDR3 consists of 17 residues. V was clipped by 1 base and J by 3 bases, with 18 bases between them.

The chain is built from TRBV2 and TRBJ2-5, with D hard to call. V lost 4 bases and J 8 bases, leaving 17 bases between the germline ends. Germline CDR1 reads SNHLY; CDR2 reads FYNNEI. This CDR3 has 14 amino acids. CDR3 sequence reads: CASSGPGYKRTQYF. In DNA form, the CDR3 reads TGTGCCAGCAGTGGTCCCGGGTACAAGAGAACCCAGTACTTC. The full variable domain, completed using reference TRBV2 and TRBJ2-5, is EPEVTQTPSHQVTQMGQEVILRCVPISNHLYFYWYRQILGQKVEFLVSFYNNEISEKSEIFDDQFSVERPDGSNFTLKIRSTKLEDSAMYFCASSGPGYKRTQYFGPGTRLLVL.

This clonotype was counted a few times. The chain recombines TRBV10-3 with TRBJ2-5; D remains unclear. Germline V gives CDR1 ENHRY, CDR2 SYGVKD. The CDR3 has 13 amino acids. V dropped 0 bases and J dropped 0 bases, with 2 bases sitting between them. The CDR3: CAISESNQETQYF. In nucleotides, the CDR3 is TGTGCCATCAGTGAGTCTAACCAAGAGACCCAGTACTTC.

The genes are TRBV6-5 and TRBJ1-2; 7 positions agree with TRBD1. This CDR3 comprises 16 residues. The V gene end was trimmed by 6 bases and the J gene end by 7 bases; junction bases not matched to a gene: 17. Germline V CDR1 and CDR2: MNHEY, SVGAGI. CDR3 DNA: TGTGCCAGCAGCCCCGGACAGGAGAAGAGGCTTGGTGGCTACACCTTC. As protein: CASSPGQEKRLGGYTF.

This chain uses TRBV29-1 with TRBJ2-1; a possible D gene is TRBD2 (5 bases). The CDR3 runs to 13 residues. Looked up from germline, CDR1 is SQVTM and CDR2 is ANQGSEA. V lost 2 bases, J lost 10 bases, and 15 bases lay in between. The CDR3 sequence is CSVEMLPGYEQFF. The CDR3 nucleotides read TGCAGCGTTGAAATGCTCCCGGGATACGAGCAGTTCTTC.

The chain is built from TRBV4-2 and TRBJ1-2; D perhaps matches TRBD1 (6 bases). The CDR3 extends over 13 amino acids. Germline V gene data show CDR1 as LGHNA and CDR2 as YNFKEQ. Trimming stripped 6 bases from V and 4 bases from J, with 12 bases between. CDR3 amino acids: CASREQGLYGYTF. In DNA form, the CDR3 reads TGTGCCAGCAGAGAACAGGGCCTCTATGGCTACACCTTC.

This clonotype appeared a single time. CDR3 sequence reads: CASSLFDRPDEQYF. The CDR3 DNA follows: TGTGCCAGCAGCTTATTCGACAGGCCTGACGAGCAGTACTTC. The chain links TRBV11-2 to TRBJ2-7; D might be TRBD1 (6 bases). Trimming left V 2 bases short and J 5 bases short, with 13 bases between. Germline V lookup: CDR1 SGHAT, CDR2 FQNNGV. The CDR3 is 14 residues long.

The chain links TRBV3-1 to TRBJ2-7; 9 positions match TRBD2. This CDR3 has 15 amino acids. V lost 5 bases to trimming and J lost 5 bases; unmatched junction nucleotides: 10. Germline V gene lookup returns CDR1 LGHDT and CDR2 YNNKEL (reference sequence). CDR3 in amino acids: CASSSTSGPFHEQYF. CDR3 in DNA: TGTGCCAGCAGCTCGACTAGCGGCCCCTTCCACGAGCAGTACTTC.

The V call is TRBV18, the J call TRBJ1-4; D gene unclear. Between the trimmed V and J ends, which lost 0 bases and 4 bases, there was a span of 15 bases. The V gene's germline CDR1 is KGHSH and CDR2 LQKENI. The CDR3 covers 17 residues. Here the CDR3 reads CASSPPGFGPRNEKLFF. In nucleotides, the CDR3 is TGTGCCAGCTCACCACCGGGATTCGGCCCGCGTAATGAAAAACTGTTTTTT.

This clonotype was picked up a small number of times. The V call is TRBV6-5, the J call TRBJ2-7; D is unresolved. Germline V gene sequence: CDR1 MNHEY, CDR2 SVGAGI. V lost 2 bases and J 3 bases, leaving 8 bases between the germline ends. The CDR3 contains 13 residues. The CDR3 loop reads CASSYGRLYEQYF. The CDR3 DNA is TGTGCCAGCAGTTACGGGCGGCTCTACGAGCAGTACTTC.

This clonotype was found a few times. This chain links TRBV28 with TRBJ2-5, with D perhaps TRBD1 (6 bases). The CDR3 loop spans 13 amino acids. Per germline, CDR1 MDHEN and CDR2 SYDVKM. Trimming left V 1 base short and J 11 bases short, with 14 bases between. CDR3 loop: CASSLSQGREQYF. In DNA, the CDR3 is TGTGCCAGCAGTTTATCACAGGGAAGGGAGCAGTACTTC.

In this sample, this clonotype turned up a few times. The chain is built from TRBV6-5 and TRBJ2-5, with 14 bases aligning to TRBD2. Germline-derived CDR1 and CDR2 are MNHEY and SVGAGI. Trimming cost V 5 bases and J 0 bases; bases outside gene matches: 2. CDR3 size: 16 residues. Here the CDR3 reads CASSRLAGGYQETQYF. The CDR3 DNA reads as TGTGCCAGCAGTCGACTAGCGGGGGGGTACCAAGAGACCCAGTACTTC.

The chain carries TRBV27 and TRBJ1-5; D ambiguous. Per germline, CDR1 MNHEY and CDR2 SMNVEV (reference sequence). The V end lost 4 bases, the J end lost 0 bases, and 10 bases lay between the germline ends. The CDR3 runs to 15 residues. In DNA, the CDR3 is TGTGCCAGCAGTTCCTCTTCCCTTAGCAATCAGCCCCAGCATTTT. Translating gives CASSSSSLSNQPQHF.

The sample holds a few counts of this clonotype. This chain links TRBV5-6 with TRBJ2-1; no definite D call. The CDR3 length is 15 residues. Germline V gene sequence: CDR1 SGHDT, CDR2 YYEEEE. V was shortened by 1 base and J by 8 bases, with 16 bases between the two germline ends. CDR3 sequence: CASSLSSDSGDEQFF. DNA of the CDR3: TGTGCCAGCAGCTTGTCCTCTGACTCAGGCGATGAGCAGTTCTTC. The variable domain in full, completed from reference TRBV5-6 and TRBJ2-1, reads DAGVTQSPTHLIKTRGQQVTLRCSPKSGHDTVSWYQQALGQGPQFIFQYYEEEERQRGNFPDRFSGHQFPNYSSELNVNALLLGDSALYLCASSLSSDSGDEQFFGPGTRLTVL.

The chain uses TRBV11-3 and TRBJ2-1; the D gene could be TRBD1 or TRBD2 (5 bases each). Trimming removed 7 bases from V and 0 bases from J, with 16 bases in between. The CDR3 is 16 residues long. Germline CDR1 is SGHNT and CDR2 is YENEEA. The CDR3 reads CASKRGLPGSYNEQFF. In nucleotides, the CDR3 is TGTGCCAGCAAGAGGGGATTGCCGGGCTCCTACAATGAGCAGTTCTTC.

The chain couples TRBV6-6 to TRBJ1-4, with 8 bases matching TRBD1. Germline-derived CDR1 and CDR2 are MNHNY and SVGAGI (reference sequence). V dropped 0 bases and J dropped 8; count of bases not matched to a gene: 8. The length of the CDR3 is 16 residues. The CDR3 DNA sequence: TGTGCCAGCAGTTACTCGGCCGGGACAGGATCAGAAAAACTGTTTTTT. Residues: CASSYSAGTGSEKLFF.

V and J are TRBV28 and TRBJ2-3; D is perhaps TRBD1 or TRBD2 (5 bases each). V gave up 6 bases and J gave up 2 bases, with 15 bases separating them. Germline CDR1 is MDHEN and CDR2 is SYDVKM. The CDR3 loop spans 15 amino acids. DNA for the CDR3: TGTGCCAGCAGGACCTCAGGGAGCCCCACAGATACGCAGTATTTT. Translating it yields CASRTSGSPTDTQYF.

This clonotype was detected only a few times. The chain links TRBV3-1 to TRBJ1-5, with D possibly TRBD1 on 5 matching bases. The CDR3 runs 13 residues. Deletions cut 7 bases from V and 7 bases from J, with 14 bases between. Germline assignment: CDR1 LGHDT and CDR2 YNNKEL (reference sequence). In nucleotides, the CDR3 is TGTGCCAGCAACCAGGGTAGTGGACAGCCCCAGCATTTT. The encoded protein is CASNQGSGQPQHF.

This clonotype was detected only a few times. V and J are TRBV5-5 and TRBJ2-7, with D perhaps TRBD2 (6 bases). Trimming took 0 bases from V and 6 from J, leaving 10 bases between them. The CDR3 has 13 residues. Per germline, CDR1 SGHKS and CDR2 YYEKEE (reference sequence). The DNA of the CDR3 is TGTGCCAGCAGCTTGGTAACTAGCTTCGAGCAGTACTTC. Translated, it gives CASSLVTSFEQYF. Variable domain in full (rest from reference TRBV5-5 and TRBJ2-7): DAGVTQSPTHLIKTRGQQVTLRCSPISGHKSVSWYQQVLGQGPQFIFQYYEKEERGRGNFPDRFSARQFPNYSSELNVNALLLGDSALYLCASSLVTSFEQYFGPGTRLTVT.

The chain is built from TRBV7-2 and TRBJ2-1, with D perhaps given as TRBD1 or TRBD2 (5 bases each). Germline values: CDR1 SGHTA, CDR2 FQGNSA. The V end lost 7 bases, the J end lost 5 bases, and 21 bases lay between the germline ends. The CDR3 is 16 residues long. CDR3: CASTFRGVPAHNEQFF. In nucleotides, the CDR3 is TGTGCCAGCACCTTCCGAGGGGTCCCCGCGCACAATGAGCAGTTCTTC.

The chain's CDR3 is CATSYHSASTDTQYF. The CDR3 DNA reads TGTGCCACCAGCTATCACAGCGCGTCCACAGATACGCAGTATTTT. The rearrangement uses TRBV15 and TRBJ2-3; D is uncertain. V lost 5 bases to trimming and J lost 2 bases, with 14 bases between them. The germline gives CDR1 LNHNV, CDR2 YYDKDF (reference sequence). The CDR3 sequence is 15 residues long.

The rearrangement uses TRBV13 and TRBJ2-5; TRBD1 aligns across 7 bases. After removal of 3 bases from V and 11 bases from J, the junction contained 15 bases not matched to a gene. The CDR3 spans 15 residues. The germline V gene encodes CDR1 PRHDT and CDR2 FYEKMQ (reference sequence). The DNA of the CDR3 is TGTGCCAGCAGCTTCCAAGGACAGGAATTCTACGTGCAGTACTTC. Translated: CASSFQGQEFYVQYF.

Turning to this clonotype: The junction does not match germline at one end; this may be a read error. V usage is TRBV7-6 and J usage is TRBJ2-4; TRBD1 agrees at 7 bases. The J call may be mistaken, given a closer DNA end match to TRBJ2-7. This CDR3 is 13 amino acids long. Germline V gene sequence: CDR1 SGHVS, CDR2 FNYEAQ. This chain's CDR3 is CARSKTGAHEQYF. CDR3 sequence (DNA): TGTGCCCGCAGCAAAACAGGGGCCCACGAGCAGTACTTC.

In this sample, this clonotype turned up a few times. The chain is built from TRBV7-8 and TRBJ2-1; 9 bases are a match to TRBD2. CDR1 and CDR2 (germline): SGHVS, FQNEAQ. V was pared by 5 bases and J by 4 bases, with 12 bases of the junction left unmatched. This CDR3 is 17 amino acids long. CDR3 amino acids: CASSRIPSGESYNEQFF. As DNA, the CDR3 is TGTGCCAGCAGCCGCATTCCTAGCGGGGAATCGTACAATGAGCAGTTCTTC.

This clonotype was observed at least ten times. The V gene is TRBV16, the J gene TRBJ2-6, with a tentative D call TRBD2 (6 bases). This CDR3 comprises 20 residues. V was clipped by 4 bases and J by 0 bases, with 22 bases between them. Germline loops: CDR1 KGHSY, CDR2 FQNENV. Written as DNA, the CDR3 is TGTGCCAGCAGCCCCCTTAGCGGCGGCTCCCTCAACTCTGGGGCCAACGTCCTGACTTTC. As protein: CASSPLSGGSLNSGANVLTF.